This TCR beta chain was captured in a study of blood T cell repertoires in COVID-19. Per the original data handling: Reference gene primer amplification gave nucleated cell count estimates. Some clones are missing from TCRdb's copy, which holds only in-frame ones; the method was immunoSEQ multiplex PCR. V and J calls and clone size follow that table, whereas D and trimming were derived from the DNA. The table records approximately 400,000 clones, less than 90% of them present only once. The study recruited people aged roughly 18 to 89 years across about two dozen US areas. Donors were grouped by their self-reported clinical history. This CDR3 spans 15 amino acids. CDR1 and CDR2 from the germline V gene are MNHNY and SVGAGI (reference sequence). The trim removed 6 bases at V and 2 bases at J, leaving 8 bases unmatched.

The V gene is TRBV6-6, the J gene TRBJ1-2, with 8 bases aligning to TRBD1. This receptor was identified in a woman between 50 and 59 years old who had recovered from COVID-19. Specimen: PBMCs or T cells enriched from blood (not recorded which). In nucleotides, the CDR3 is TGTGCCAGCAGACCCCAGGACAGGGCCAACTATGGCTACACCTTC. Its translation is CASRPQDRANYGYTF.